This T cell receptor (beta chain) originates from a study of shared clonotypes between healthy human individuals. Notes on the study in general: It was observed that approximately 5% of naive CD4 clonotypes were shared across several donors. The generation probabilities recorded for non-shared clonotypes fell below those of clonotypes shared by all four donors. Estimated richness was generally greater in naive than memory subsets. Only a few donors were included, so the genetic and exposure-history diversity represented was limited.

The CDR3 is 14 residues long. Trimming removed 4 bases from V and 2 bases from J, with 9 bases in between. The V gene's germline CDR1 is SEHNR and CDR2 FQNEAQ (reference sequence). This clone was observed a single time. The antigen remains undetermined. The assay was immunoSEQ multiplex PCR, and TCRdb's table has in-frame clones only and misses some. The sample carries fewer than 400,000 clones, 74% recorded once. Sequenced material: memory CD4+ T cells sorted from blood. The subset denotes: CD45RA-negative fraction. This TCR was recovered from a man aged 25-45 years in good health. The chain is built from TRBV7-9 and TRBJ2-1, with no clear D. The CDR3 nucleotides read TGTGCCAGCAGCTCTAGTTTCCCCTACAATGAGCAGTTCTTC. Protein sequence: CASSSSFPYNEQFF.